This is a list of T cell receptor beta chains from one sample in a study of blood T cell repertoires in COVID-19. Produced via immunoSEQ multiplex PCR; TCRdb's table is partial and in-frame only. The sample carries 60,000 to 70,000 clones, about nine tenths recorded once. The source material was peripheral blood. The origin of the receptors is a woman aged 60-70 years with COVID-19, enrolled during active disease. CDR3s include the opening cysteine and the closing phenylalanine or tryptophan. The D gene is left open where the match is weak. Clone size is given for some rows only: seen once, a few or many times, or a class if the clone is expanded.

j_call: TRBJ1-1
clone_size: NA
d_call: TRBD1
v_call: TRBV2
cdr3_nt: TGTGCCAGCAGTGAGGCAGGGGGCACTGAAGCTTTCTTT
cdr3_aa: CASSEAGGTEAFF

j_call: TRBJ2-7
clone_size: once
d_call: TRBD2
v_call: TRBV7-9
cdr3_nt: TGTGCCAGCAGCCATGGCGGGGGCGAGCAGTACTTC
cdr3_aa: CASSHGGGEQYF

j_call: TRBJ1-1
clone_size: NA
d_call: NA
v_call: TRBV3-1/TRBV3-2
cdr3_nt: TGTGCCAGCAGCCAAGGAGTAGGGGCGAACACTGAAGCTTTCTTT
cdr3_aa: CASSQGVGANTEAFF

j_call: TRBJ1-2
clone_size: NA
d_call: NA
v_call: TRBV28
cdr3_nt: TGTGCCAGCCGGGCCCCGGGGGTTATAGGGAGGCTCTATGGCTACACCTTC
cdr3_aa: CASRAPGVIGRLYGYTF

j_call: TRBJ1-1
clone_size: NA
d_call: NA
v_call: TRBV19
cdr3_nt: TGTGCCAGTAGTATAAGGACAGAGAACACTGAAGCTTTCTTT
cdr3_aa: CASSIRTENTEAFF

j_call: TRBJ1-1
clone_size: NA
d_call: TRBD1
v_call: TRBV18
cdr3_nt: TGTGCCAGCTCAACAACTTCAGGGGGCGCAAAGGAGTGGACTGAAGCTTTCTTT
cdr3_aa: CASSTTSGGAKEWTEAFF

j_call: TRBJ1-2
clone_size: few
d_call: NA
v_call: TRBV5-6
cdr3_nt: TGTGCCAGCAGCTTGGAGGCAGGGCTGGAGACCTTC
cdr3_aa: CASSLEAGLETF

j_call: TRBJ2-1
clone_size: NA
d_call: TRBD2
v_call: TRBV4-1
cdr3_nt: TGCGCCAGCAGCCTCGTAGCGGGGCAGGACTACAATGAGCAGTTCTTC
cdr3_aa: CASSLVAGQDYNEQFF

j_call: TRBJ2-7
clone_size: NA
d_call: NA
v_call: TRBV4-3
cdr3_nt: TGCGCCAGCAGCCAAGGAGTGGGAGAAAAACGCGAGCAGTACTTC
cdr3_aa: CASSQGVGEKREQYF

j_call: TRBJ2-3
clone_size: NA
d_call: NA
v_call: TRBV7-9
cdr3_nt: TGTGCCAGCAGCCCCCACCCGGACTACCAGACAGATACGCAGTATTTT
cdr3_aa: CASSPHPDYQTDTQYF

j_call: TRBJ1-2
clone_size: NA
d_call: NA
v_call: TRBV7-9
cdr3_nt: TGTGCCAGCAGCTTAGGGACAGACTATGGCTACACCTTC
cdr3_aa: CASSLGTDYGYTF

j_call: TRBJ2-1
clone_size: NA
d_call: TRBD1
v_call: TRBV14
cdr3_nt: TGTGCCAGCAGCCAAGATAGGACAGGGTTGGATGAGCAGTTCTTC
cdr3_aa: CASSQDRTGLDEQFF

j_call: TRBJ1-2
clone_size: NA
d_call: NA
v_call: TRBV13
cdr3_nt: TGTGCCAGCAGCTTGGTAGGGTGGAGGTATGGCTACACCTTC
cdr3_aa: CASSLVGWRYGYTF

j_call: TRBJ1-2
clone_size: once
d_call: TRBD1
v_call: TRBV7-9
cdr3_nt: TGTGCCAGCAGCACAGACAGGGGGCGTAACTACACCTTC
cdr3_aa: CASSTDRGRNYTF

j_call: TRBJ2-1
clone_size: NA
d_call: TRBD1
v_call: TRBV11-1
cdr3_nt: TGTGCCAGCAGCTTAGCGTCGGGGACAGGGGGCTTAGAGCAGTTCTTC
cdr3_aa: CASSLASGTGGLEQFF

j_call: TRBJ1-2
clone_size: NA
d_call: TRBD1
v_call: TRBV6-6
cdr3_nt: TGTGCCAGCAACCTTAACGAGGGGGCGAGGGGCTACACCTTC
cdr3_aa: CASNLNEGARGYTF

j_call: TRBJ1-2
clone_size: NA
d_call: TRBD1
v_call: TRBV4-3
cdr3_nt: TGCGCCAGCAGCCAGGAATGGGGACAGTCCTTCGGAGGGGACTATGGCTACACCTTC
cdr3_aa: CASSQEWGQSFGGDYGYTF

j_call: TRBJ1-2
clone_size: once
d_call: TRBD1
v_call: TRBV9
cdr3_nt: TGTGCCAGCAGCGAGACAGGGGGCTATGGCTACACCTTC
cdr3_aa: CASSETGGYGYTF